The sequence of this TCR beta chain was determined in a study of beta chain features in type 1 diabetes. Whole-study findings and limits: Among patients with Type 1 diabetes, TCRB CDR3s were moderately but significantly shorter in every one of the four CD4+ subsets.

On this clone: Its antigen remains unknown.

The CDR3 has 15 amino acids. V lost 4 bases to trimming and J lost 8 bases, with 19 bases between them. Germline CDR1 reads SGHRS; CDR2 reads YFSETQ. Reverse transcription of all isolated RNA meant that expressed TCRB transcripts were sequenced. Sequencing was performed with immunoSEQ multiplex PCR; in TCRdb, only in-frame clones are kept and a portion is missing. Among 600,000 to 700,000 clones listed, roughly an eighth were seen once. The sequence was collected from a man between 18 and 35 years old with type 1 diabetes. The chain has TRBV5-1 and TRBJ1-5; possible D gene TRBD1, 6 bases. Sequenced sample: naive CD4+ T cells from blood. The CDR3 coding sequence is TGCGCCAGCAGCCCGGGGGACACATGGGTCGAGCCCCAGCATTTT. Its translation is CASSPGDTWVEPQHF.